The T cell receptor (beta chain) under discussion was sequenced for a study of CD8+ T cells in alopecia areata. Whole-study results and caveats: Only a single nonresponder existed, so baseline CD8+ expansion links stay unclear. Within the top 100, expanded CD8+ clones significantly decreased with tofacitinib, as did scalp clonality.

Once RNA had been extracted, it was reverse transcribed into cDNA to act as the sequencing template. Sequencing was performed with immunoSEQ multiplex PCR; in TCRdb, only in-frame clones are kept and a portion is missing. The table includes 200,000 or so clones, about three fifths detected once. The V gene's germline CDR1 is SQVTM and CDR2 ANQGSEA. Trimming cost V 4 bases and J 2 bases, with 9 bases left between them. The CDR3 is 12 amino acids. Treatment: oral pan-JAK inhibitor, 5-10 mg twice daily. Cell sorting on a FACSAria was used to separate CD4+ and CD8+ T cells from the PBMCs. This clone was seen a handful of times. Its antigen remains unidentified.

The sample consisted of CD4+ T cells sorted from blood, taken at week 24, from a patient treated with tofacitinib. The receptor comes from a human donor with alopecia areata. The chain joins TRBV29-1 to TRBJ2-7; possible D gene TRBD2, 5 bases. The DNA of the CDR3 is TGCAGCGTTGTAGACGGGACCTACGAGCAGTACTTC. Its translation is CSVVDGTYEQYF.